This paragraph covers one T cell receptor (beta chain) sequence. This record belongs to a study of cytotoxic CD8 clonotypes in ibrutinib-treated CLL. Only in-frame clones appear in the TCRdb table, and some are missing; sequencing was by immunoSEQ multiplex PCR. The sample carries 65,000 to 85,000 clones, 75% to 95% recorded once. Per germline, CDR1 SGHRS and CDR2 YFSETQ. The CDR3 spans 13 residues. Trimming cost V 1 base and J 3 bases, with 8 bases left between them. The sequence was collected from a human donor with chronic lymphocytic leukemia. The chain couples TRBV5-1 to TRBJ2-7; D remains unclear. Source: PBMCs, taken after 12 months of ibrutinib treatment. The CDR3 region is CASSLPGLYEQYF. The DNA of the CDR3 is TGCGCCAGCAGCTTGCCCGGTCTCTACGAGCAGTACTTC.